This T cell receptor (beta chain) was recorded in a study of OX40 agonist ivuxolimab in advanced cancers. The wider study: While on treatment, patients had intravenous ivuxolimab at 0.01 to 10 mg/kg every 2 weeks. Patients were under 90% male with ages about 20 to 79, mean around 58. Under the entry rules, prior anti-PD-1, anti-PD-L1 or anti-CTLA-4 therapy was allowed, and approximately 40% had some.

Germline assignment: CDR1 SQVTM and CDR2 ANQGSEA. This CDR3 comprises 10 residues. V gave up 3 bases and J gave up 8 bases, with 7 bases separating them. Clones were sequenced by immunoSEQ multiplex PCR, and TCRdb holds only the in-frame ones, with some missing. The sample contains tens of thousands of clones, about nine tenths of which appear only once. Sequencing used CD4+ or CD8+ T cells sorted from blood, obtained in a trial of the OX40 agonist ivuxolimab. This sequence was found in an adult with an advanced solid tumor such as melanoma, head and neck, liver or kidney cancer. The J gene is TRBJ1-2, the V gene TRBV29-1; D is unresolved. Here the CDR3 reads CSVEAGGYTF. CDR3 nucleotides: TGCAGCGTTGAGGCAGGCGGCTACACCTTC.